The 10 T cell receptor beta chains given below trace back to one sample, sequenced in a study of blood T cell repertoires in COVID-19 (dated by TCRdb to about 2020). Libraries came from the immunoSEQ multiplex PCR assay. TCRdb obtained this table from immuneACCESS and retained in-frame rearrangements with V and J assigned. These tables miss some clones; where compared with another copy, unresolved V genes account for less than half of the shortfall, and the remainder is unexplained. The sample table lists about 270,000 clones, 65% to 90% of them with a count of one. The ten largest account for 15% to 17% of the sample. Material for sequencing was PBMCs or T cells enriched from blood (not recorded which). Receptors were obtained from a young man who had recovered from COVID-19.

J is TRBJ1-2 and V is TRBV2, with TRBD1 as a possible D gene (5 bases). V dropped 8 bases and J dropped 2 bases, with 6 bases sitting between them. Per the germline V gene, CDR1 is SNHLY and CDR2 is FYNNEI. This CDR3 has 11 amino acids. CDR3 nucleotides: TGTGCCAGCGGGGGGAACTATGGCTACACCTTC. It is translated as CASGGNYGYTF.

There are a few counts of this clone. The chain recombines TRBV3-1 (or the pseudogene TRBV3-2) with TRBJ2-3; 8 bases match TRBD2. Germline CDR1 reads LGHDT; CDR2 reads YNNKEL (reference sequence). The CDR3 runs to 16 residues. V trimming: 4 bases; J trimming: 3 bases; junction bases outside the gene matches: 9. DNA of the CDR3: TGTGCCAGCAGCCGGTTAACGACGGGGGGGACAGATACGCAGTATTTT. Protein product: CASSRLTTGGTDTQYF.

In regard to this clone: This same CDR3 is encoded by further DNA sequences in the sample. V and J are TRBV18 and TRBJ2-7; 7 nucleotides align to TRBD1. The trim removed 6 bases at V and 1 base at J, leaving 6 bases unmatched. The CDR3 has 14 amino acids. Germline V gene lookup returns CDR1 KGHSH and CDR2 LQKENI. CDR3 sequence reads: CASSPGTASYEQYF. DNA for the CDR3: TGTGCCAGCTCTCCCGGGACAGCATCCTACGAGCAGTACTTC.

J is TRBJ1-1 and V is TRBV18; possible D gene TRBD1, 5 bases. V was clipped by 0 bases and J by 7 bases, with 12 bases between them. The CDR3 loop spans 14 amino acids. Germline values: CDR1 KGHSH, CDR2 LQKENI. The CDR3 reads CASSPPWEGSEAFF. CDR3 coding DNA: TGTGCCAGCTCACCACCCTGGGAGGGGAGTGAAGCTTTCTTT.

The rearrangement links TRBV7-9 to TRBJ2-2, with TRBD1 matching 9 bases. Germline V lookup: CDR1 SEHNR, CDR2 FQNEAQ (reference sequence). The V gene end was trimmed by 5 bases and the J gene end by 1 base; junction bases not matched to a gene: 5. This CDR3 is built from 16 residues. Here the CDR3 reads CASSPRQGENTGELFF. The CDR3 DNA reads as TGTGCCAGCAGCCCCCGACAGGGGGAGAACACCGGGGAGCTGTTTTTT.

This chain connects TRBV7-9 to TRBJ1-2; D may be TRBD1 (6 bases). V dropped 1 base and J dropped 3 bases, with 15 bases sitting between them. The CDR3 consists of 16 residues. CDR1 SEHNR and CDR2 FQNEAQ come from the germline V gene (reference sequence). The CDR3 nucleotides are TGTGCCAGCAGCTTAGTTGATCTTCAGGGGTACTATGGCTACACCTTC. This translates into CASSLVDLQGYYGYTF.

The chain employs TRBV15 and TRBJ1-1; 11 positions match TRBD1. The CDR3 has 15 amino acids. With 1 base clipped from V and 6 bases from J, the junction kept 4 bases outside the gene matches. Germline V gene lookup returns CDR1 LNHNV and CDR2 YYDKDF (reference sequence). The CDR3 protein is CATSRVRGQGAEAFF. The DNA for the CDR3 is TGTGCCACCAGCAGAGTTCGGGGACAGGGGGCTGAAGCTTTCTTT.

CDR3 nucleotides: TGTGCCAGCAGCTTAGACAGGGTACAGGGGGAAGCGCAGTACTTC. Translating it yields CASSLDRVQGEAQYF. The chain has TRBV7-2 and TRBJ2-7; 8 bases are shared with TRBD1. V lost 1 base, J lost 9 bases, and 11 bases stayed unmatched. The germline V gene encodes CDR1 SGHTA and CDR2 FQGNSA. CDR3 length: 15 amino acids. The complete variable domain, with remaining parts taken from reference TRBV7-2 and TRBJ2-7, reads GAGVSQSPSNKVTEKGKDVELRCDPISGHTALYWYRQSLGQGLEFLIYFQGNSAPDKSGLPSDRFSAERTGGSVSTLTIQRTQQEDSAVYLCASSLDRVQGEAQYFGPGTRLTVT.

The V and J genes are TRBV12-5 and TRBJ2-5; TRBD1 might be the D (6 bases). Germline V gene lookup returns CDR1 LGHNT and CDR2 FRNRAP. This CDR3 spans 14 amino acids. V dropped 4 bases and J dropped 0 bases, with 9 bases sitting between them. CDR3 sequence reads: CASGWRTDQETQYF. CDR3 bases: TGTGCTAGTGGTTGGCGGACAGACCAAGAGACCCAGTACTTC.

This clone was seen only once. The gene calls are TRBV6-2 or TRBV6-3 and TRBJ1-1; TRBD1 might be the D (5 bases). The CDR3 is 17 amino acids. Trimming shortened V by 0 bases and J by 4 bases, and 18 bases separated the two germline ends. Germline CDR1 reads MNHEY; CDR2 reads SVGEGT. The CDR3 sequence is CASSYSTRGDFRTEAFF. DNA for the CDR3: TGTGCCAGCAGTTACTCAACTCGGGGGGATTTTCGCACTGAAGCTTTCTTT.